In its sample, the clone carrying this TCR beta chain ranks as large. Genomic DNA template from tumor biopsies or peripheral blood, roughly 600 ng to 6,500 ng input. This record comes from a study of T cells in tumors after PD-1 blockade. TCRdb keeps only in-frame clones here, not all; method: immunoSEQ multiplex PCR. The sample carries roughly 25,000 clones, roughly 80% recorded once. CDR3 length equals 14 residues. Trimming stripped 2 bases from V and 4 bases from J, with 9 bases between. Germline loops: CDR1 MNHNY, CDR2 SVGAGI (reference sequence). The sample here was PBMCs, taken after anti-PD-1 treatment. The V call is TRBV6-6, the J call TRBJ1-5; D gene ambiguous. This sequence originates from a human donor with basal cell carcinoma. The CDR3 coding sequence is TGTGCCAGCAGTTACGCCGGGAATAATCAGCCCCAGCATTTT. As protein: CASSYAGNNQPQHF.